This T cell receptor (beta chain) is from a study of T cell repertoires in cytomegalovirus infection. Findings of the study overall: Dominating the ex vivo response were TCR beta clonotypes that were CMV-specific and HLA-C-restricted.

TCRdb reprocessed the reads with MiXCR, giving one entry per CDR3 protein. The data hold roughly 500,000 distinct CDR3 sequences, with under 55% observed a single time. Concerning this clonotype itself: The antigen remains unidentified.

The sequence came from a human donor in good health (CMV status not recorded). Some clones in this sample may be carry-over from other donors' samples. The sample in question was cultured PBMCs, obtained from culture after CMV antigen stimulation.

Here the CDR3 reads CASSLARGPAGGYNEQFF. CDR3 in DNA: TGTGCCAGCAGCTTAGCCCGCGGGCCGGCGGGAGGGTACAATGAGCAGTTCTTC. V is TRBV7-6 and J is TRBJ2-1, with TRBD2 identical over 9 bases. From germline, CDR1 is SGHVS and CDR2 FNYEAQ. This CDR3 contains 18 residues. V was clipped by 0 bases and J by 4 bases; unmatched bases: 10. Full variable domain (remainder filled in from reference TRBV7-6 and TRBJ2-1): GAGVSQSPRYKVTKRGQDVALRCDPISGHVSLYWYRQALGQGPEFLTYFNYEAQQDKSGLPNDRFSAERPEGSISTLTIQRTEQRDSAMYRCASSLARGPAGGYNEQFFGPGTRLTVL.